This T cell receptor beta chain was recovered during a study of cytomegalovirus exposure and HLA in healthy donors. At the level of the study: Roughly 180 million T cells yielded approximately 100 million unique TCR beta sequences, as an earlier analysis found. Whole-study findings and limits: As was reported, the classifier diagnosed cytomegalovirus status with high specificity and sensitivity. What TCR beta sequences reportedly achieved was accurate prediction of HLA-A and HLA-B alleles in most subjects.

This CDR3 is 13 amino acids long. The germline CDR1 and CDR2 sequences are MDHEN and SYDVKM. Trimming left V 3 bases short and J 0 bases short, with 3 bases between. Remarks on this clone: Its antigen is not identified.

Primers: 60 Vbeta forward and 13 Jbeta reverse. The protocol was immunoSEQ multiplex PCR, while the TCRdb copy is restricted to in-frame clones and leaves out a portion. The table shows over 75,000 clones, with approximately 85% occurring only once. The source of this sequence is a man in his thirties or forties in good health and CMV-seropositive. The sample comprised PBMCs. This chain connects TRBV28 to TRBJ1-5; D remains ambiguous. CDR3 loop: CASSFHSNQPQHF. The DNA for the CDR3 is TGTGCCAGCAGTTTTCATAGCAATCAGCCCCAGCATTTT. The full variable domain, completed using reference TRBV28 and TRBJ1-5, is DVKVTQSSRYLVKRTGEKVFLECVQDMDHENMFWYRQDPGLGLRLIYFSYDVKMKEKGDIPEGYSVSREKKERFSLILESASTNQTSMYLCASSFHSNQPQHFGDGTRLSIL.